The clone carrying this T cell receptor beta chain came up many times. Antigen unknown. The data are from a study of neurological immune-mediated disorders. General study points: The highest TCR clonal expansion occurred in HTLV-1-associated myelopathy; multiple sclerosis fell below healthy controls. No CDR3 amino acid sequences were shared by expanded clones across subjects, suggesting private repertoires in all groups.

cDNA synthesis was performed by 5'RACE with 10-nucleotide random UMIs. TCRdb re-derived calls from the 5' RACE reads in MiXCR, one entry per CDR3 protein. The profile covers tens of thousands of distinct CDR3 sequences, with around a tenth appearing a single time and approximately 4.1% taken by the ten largest. Sorted libraries were made with about a million CD4+ or CD8+ T cells. CDR1 is SGHRS and CDR2 is YFSETQ in the germline V gene. The CDR3 has 13 residues. Trimming took off 2 bases at V and 4 bases at J, with 8 bases between the two ends. The sequence came from a woman aged 25-40 years with HTLV-1-associated myelopathy (HAM/TSP). Sequencing was performed on CD4+ T cells from blood. V and J are TRBV5-1 and TRBJ2-3; D is undetermined. The CDR3 loop is CASSFKSADTQYF. In nucleotides, the CDR3 is TGCGCCAGCAGCTTCAAATCTGCAGATACGCAGTATTTT.